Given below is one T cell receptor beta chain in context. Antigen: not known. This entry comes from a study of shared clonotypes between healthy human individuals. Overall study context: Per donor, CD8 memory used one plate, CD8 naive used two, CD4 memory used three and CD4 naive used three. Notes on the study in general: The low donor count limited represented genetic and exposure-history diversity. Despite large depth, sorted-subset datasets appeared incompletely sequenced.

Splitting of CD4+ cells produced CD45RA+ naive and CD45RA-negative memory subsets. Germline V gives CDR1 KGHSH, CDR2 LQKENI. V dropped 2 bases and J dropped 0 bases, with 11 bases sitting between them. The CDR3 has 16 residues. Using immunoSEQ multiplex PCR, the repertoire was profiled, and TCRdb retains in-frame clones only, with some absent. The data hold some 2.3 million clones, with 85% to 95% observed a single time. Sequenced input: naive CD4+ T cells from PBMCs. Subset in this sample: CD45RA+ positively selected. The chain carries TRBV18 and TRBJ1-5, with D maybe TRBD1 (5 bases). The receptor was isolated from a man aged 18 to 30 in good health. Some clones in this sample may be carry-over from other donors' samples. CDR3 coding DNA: TGTGCCAGCTCACCATGGGGCAGCGATAGCAATCAGCCCCAGCATTTT. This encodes CASSPWGSDSNQPQHF.